A single sample is the source of the 18 T cell receptor beta chains below, sequenced in a study of OX40 agonist ivuxolimab in advanced cancers. TCRdb keeps only in-frame clones here, not all; method: immunoSEQ multiplex PCR. The sample lists about 64,000 clones, about nine tenths occurring once. The starting material was CD4+ or CD8+ T cells sorted from blood, obtained in a trial of the OX40 agonist ivuxolimab. These receptors were taken from an adult with an advanced solid tumor such as melanoma, head and neck, liver or kidney cancer.

The gene calls are TRBV5-1 and TRBJ2-1, with 10 bases lining up with TRBD2. CDR1 and CDR2 (germline): SGHRS, YFSETQ. The CDR3 sequence is 18 residues long. Trimming cost V 4 bases and J 6 bases; bases outside gene matches: 16. The CDR3 DNA reads as TGCGCCAGCAGCATAATTTCTAGCGGGAGTAAACGGTCCAATGAGCAGTTCTTC. It is translated as CASSIISSGSKRSNEQFF.

This clone was recorded only once. This chain joins TRBV9 and TRBJ1-1; TRBD1 is a possible D gene (5 bases). V was shortened by 4 bases and J by 6 bases, with 13 bases between the two germline ends. The length of the CDR3 is 13 residues. The germline V gene has CDR1 SGDLS and CDR2 YYNGEE. The CDR3 bases are TGTGCCAGCAGCCAAGGGACTTACCCTGAAGCTTTCTTT. Protein: CASSQGTYPEAFF. Full variable domain (outside the CDR3, taken from reference TRBV9 and TRBJ1-1): DSGVTQTPKHLITATGQRVTLRCSPRSGDLSVYWYQQSLDQGLQFLIQYYNGEERAKGNILERFSAQQFPDLHSELNLSSLELGDSALYFCASSQGTYPEAFFGQGTRLTVV.

The chain links TRBV28 to TRBJ2-2; the match to TRBD1 covers 7 bases. The CDR3 runs to 15 residues. CDR1 MDHEN and CDR2 SYDVKM come from the germline V gene. Trimming took 10 bases from V and 3 from J; bases not matched to a gene: 11. The CDR3 spells CATTGGTAYTGELFF. The CDR3 region has the DNA TGTGCCACCACCGGTGGGACAGCATACACCGGGGAGCTGTTTTTT.

The V gene is TRBV28, the J gene TRBJ2-7; 7 bases align to TRBD1. J gave up 1 base and V 1 base, and 7 bases lay outside the gene matches. The CDR3 loop spans 16 amino acids. The germline gives CDR1 MDHEN, CDR2 SYDVKM. CDR3 nucleotide sequence: TGTGCCAGCAGTTTATTGGGACAGTCCCTTTCCTACGAGCAGTACTTC. Translation gives CASSLLGQSLSYEQYF.

The chain is built from TRBV6-1 and TRBJ2-1, with TRBD1 matching 8 bases. The germline V gene encodes CDR1 MNHNS and CDR2 SASEGT. Losses at the gene ends were 6 bases for V and 5 bases for J; bases not matched to a gene: 3. This CDR3 has 13 amino acids. CDR3 residues: CASRTGGHNEQFF. In DNA form, the CDR3 reads TGTGCCAGCAGAACAGGGGGGCACAATGAGCAGTTCTTC.

In regard to this clone: This CDR3 is also generated by other DNA sequences in the sample. The J gene is TRBJ2-1, the V gene TRBV27; 8 bases are a match to TRBD2. The ends lost 5 bases at V and 6 bases at J; junction bases unmatched: 9. Germline V gene sequence: CDR1 MNHEY, CDR2 SMNVEV (reference sequence). This CDR3 is 15 amino acids long. Written as DNA, the CDR3 is TGTGCCAGCAGTCCAAAGCGGGAGTCAAGCAATGAGCAGTTCTTC. Translated, it gives CASSPKRESSNEQFF.

J is TRBJ2-7 and V is TRBV5-1; either TRBD1 or TRBD2 may supply D (5 bases each). The CDR3 is 13 amino acids. The germline V gene encodes CDR1 SGHRS and CDR2 YFSETQ. V lost 0 bases, J lost 5 bases, and 9 bases lay in between. This CDR3 is CASSLDGDDEQYF. CDR3 bases: TGCGCCAGCAGCTTGGATGGGGACGACGAGCAGTACTTC.

As regards this clone: The identical CDR3 is also encoded by other nucleotide sequences in the sample. This chain links TRBV15 with TRBJ2-1; D is undetermined. Germline-derived CDR1 and CDR2 are LNHNV and YYDKDF (reference sequence). The CDR3 is 15 residues long. With 6 bases removed from V and 0 bases from J, the gap between germline ends came to 12 bases. DNA for the CDR3: TGTGCCACCAGACCTGGACGAAGCTCCTACAATGAGCAGTTCTTC. This encodes CATRPGRSSYNEQFF.

This chain uses TRBV19 with TRBJ1-1, with D tentatively TRBD1 (5 bases). Looked up from germline, CDR1 is LNHDA and CDR2 is SQIVND (reference sequence). This CDR3 is 15 amino acids long. The V and J ends lost 3 bases and 6 bases respectively, with 17 bases between them. The CDR3 DNA follows: TGTGCCAGTAGTATTTTTGACAGCCCTGGGTCTGAAGCTTTCTTT. It specifies CASSIFDSPGSEAFF.

This clone appeared a single time. The chain combines TRBV4-2 with TRBJ2-3; possible D gene TRBD2, 6 bases. The germline V and J ends were trimmed by 0 bases and 10 bases, with 26 bases remaining between them. CDR3 length equals 18 residues. Germline CDR1 and CDR2: LGHNA and YNFKEQ. The CDR3 spells CASSQDPPGGQLQRAQYF. CDR3 sequence (DNA): TGTGCCAGCAGCCAAGATCCCCCTGGAGGCCAACTCCAGCGGGCGCAGTATTTT.

The rearrangement uses TRBV28 and TRBJ2-1, with 9 bases matching TRBD2. Germline V gene data show CDR1 as MDHEN and CDR2 as SYDVKM. This CDR3 region has 15 residues. The J segment lost 9 bases and the V segment lost 5 bases, leaving 11 bases of the junction unmatched. The CDR3 spells CASSVASGTRGEQFF. In DNA, the CDR3 is TGTGCCAGCAGTGTGGCTAGCGGGACCCGGGGTGAGCAGTTCTTC.

This chain joins TRBV6-5 and TRBJ2-7; D uncertain. V was trimmed by 7 bases and J by 5 bases, leaving 9 bases between them. The CDR3 totals 11 residues. Germline loops: CDR1 MNHEY, CDR2 SVGAGI. CDR3: CASTWGNEQYF. The CDR3 DNA reads as TGTGCCAGCACATGGGGAAACGAGCAGTACTTC.

The V call is TRBV2, the J call TRBJ2-5; 8 positions agree with TRBD2. With 6 bases clipped from V and 4 bases from J, the junction kept 16 bases outside the gene matches. Looked up from germline, CDR1 is SNHLY and CDR2 is FYNNEI. This CDR3 is 17 amino acids long. The CDR3 bases are TGTGCCAGCAGAGCACATTTAGGGACTAGTATCCCAGAGACCCAGTACTTC. Translated: CASRAHLGTSIPETQYF.

The V call is TRBV11-3, the J call TRBJ2-1; 9 bases align to TRBD2. This CDR3 is built from 16 residues. V lost 5 bases, J lost 4 bases, and 9 bases stayed unmatched. Germline V gene lookup returns CDR1 SGHNT and CDR2 YENEEA. DNA for the CDR3: TGTGCCAGCAGCAAAGGGGCTAGCGGGGCATACAATGAGCAGTTCTTC. Translating it yields CASSKGASGAYNEQFF.

A few counts support this clone. The J gene is TRBJ1-1, the V gene TRBV19; perhaps TRBD1 as D (6 bases). V was trimmed by 6 bases and J by 0 bases, leaving 23 bases between them. Germline V gene lookup returns CDR1 LNHDA and CDR2 SQIVND (reference sequence). The CDR3 spans 18 residues. CDR3 bases: TGTGCCAGTAGCCCCGGGGGCTGGACACCCGGGTTGAACACTGAAGCTTTCTTT. This translates into CASSPGGWTPGLNTEAFF.

This clone is a singleton in its sample. The chain links TRBV14 to TRBJ2-2; possibly TRBD2 for D (5 bases). Germline V gives CDR1 SGHDN, CDR2 FVKESK. Trimming took off 3 bases at V and 5 bases at J, with 10 bases between the two ends. This CDR3 comprises 14 residues. DNA of the CDR3: TGTGCCAGCAGCCAGAACGTAGCGACCGGGGAGCTGTTTTTT. It is translated as CASSQNVATGELFF.

The rearrangement joins TRBV19 to TRBJ2-7; possibly TRBD1 for D (5 bases). Germline-derived CDR1 and CDR2 are LNHDA and SQIVND (reference sequence). The V end was cut by 1 base, the J end by 3 bases, with 7 bases between. The CDR3 length is 13 residues. The CDR3 sequence is CASSIGRVYEQYF. CDR3 nucleotide sequence: TGTGCCAGTAGTATAGGCAGGGTCTACGAGCAGTACTTC.

This sequence joins TRBV28 and TRBJ2-7, with D hard to call. Trimming removed 7 bases at V and 2 bases at J, with 15 bases between. CDR1 is MDHEN and CDR2 is SYDVKM in the germline V gene. This CDR3 comprises 14 residues. The CDR3 sequence: CASISDVNTYEQYF. CDR3 nucleotide sequence: TGTGCCAGCATCTCGGATGTCAATACCTACGAGCAGTACTTC. Filled out from reference TRBV28 and TRBJ2-7, the complete variable domain reads DVKVTQSSRYLVKRTGEKVFLECVQDMDHENMFWYRQDPGLGLRLIYFSYDVKMKEKGDIPEGYSVSREKKERFSLILESASTNQTSMYLCASISDVNTYEQYFGPGTRLTVT.